A single sample is the source of the 13 T cell receptor beta chains below, sequenced in a study of PD-1 blockade in classical Hodgkin lymphoma. Sequencing was performed with immunoSEQ multiplex PCR; in TCRdb, only in-frame clones are kept and a portion is missing. The sample includes about 26,000 clones, over 60% of them seen just once. Each patient's relapse followed autologous stem cell transplantation, and brentuximab vedotin exposure varied. The material was peripheral blood mononuclear cells (PBMCs), obtained before the second cycle of nivolumab. The receptor set was obtained from a human donor with classical Hodgkin lymphoma.

This CDR3 is CASSGHRKQETQYF. The CDR3 DNA follows: TGTGCCAGCTCAGGTCACAGGAAACAAGAGACCCAGTACTTC. The chain recombines TRBV7-6 with TRBJ2-5, with D maybe TRBD1 (5 bases). Per germline, CDR1 SGHVS and CDR2 FNYEAQ. Trimming took off 8 bases at V and 2 bases at J, with 15 bases between the two ends. The CDR3 sequence is 14 residues long.

The chain has TRBV7-2 and TRBJ2-7, with D possibly being TRBD1 (7 bases). CDR1 is SGHTA, CDR2 FQGNSA, per germline. V was trimmed by 7 bases and J by 2 bases, leaving 18 bases between them. CDR3 length equals 15 residues. The CDR3 sequence is CASNPGGGLPYEQYF. CDR3 nucleotides: TGTGCCAGCAACCCTGGAGGGGGCCTCCCCTACGAGCAGTACTTC.

V gene TRBV6-5 combines with J gene TRBJ1-2, with 7 bases aligning to TRBD1. The CDR3 consists of 15 residues. Looked up from germline, CDR1 is MNHEY and CDR2 is SVGAGI. J was trimmed by 2 bases and V by 2 bases; bases with no gene match: 5. The CDR3 is CASSYGRDRNYGYTF. For the CDR3, the DNA is TGTGCCAGCAGTTACGGCCGGGACAGAAACTATGGCTACACCTTC.

Regarding this clone: This sample also contains other DNA sequences that code for the same CDR3. V gene TRBV9 combines with J gene TRBJ2-1, with D tentatively TRBD2 (5 bases). Per the germline V gene, CDR1 is SGDLS and CDR2 is YYNGEE. The CDR3 consists of 15 residues. Trimming took 0 bases from V and 0 from J, leaving 7 bases between them. For the CDR3, the DNA is TGTGCCAGCAGCGTAGTAGGGAGCTCCTACAATGAGCAGTTCTTC. It translates to CASSVVGSSYNEQFF.

This chain's CDR3 is CASRWGTGIYEQYF. The CDR3 DNA reads TGTGCCAGCAGGTGGGGGACAGGGATCTACGAGCAGTACTTC. The V gene is TRBV28, the J gene TRBJ2-7; 9 bases agree with TRBD1. The CDR3 runs to 14 residues. CDR1 and CDR2 (germline): MDHEN, SYDVKM. Trimming removed 6 bases from V and 3 bases from J; junction bases left unmatched: 6. The full variable domain, in which reference TRBV28 and TRBJ2-7 provide the parts outside the CDR3, is DVKVTQSSRYLVKRTGEKVFLECVQDMDHENMFWYRQDPGLGLRLIYFSYDVKMKEKGDIPEGYSVSREKKERFSLILESASTNQTSMYLCASRWGTGIYEQYFGPGTRLTVT.

V gene TRBV28 combines with J gene TRBJ1-5; D ambiguous. Germline loops: CDR1 MDHEN, CDR2 SYDVKM. This CDR3 is 13 amino acids long. V lost 7 bases to trimming and J lost 3 bases, with 10 bases between them. CDR3 in DNA: TGTGCCAGCATCGGCCAATTCAATCAGCCCCAGCATTTT. Its protein product is CASIGQFNQPQHF.

This clone was seen once. This chain connects TRBV15 to TRBJ2-7, with D tentatively TRBD1 (6 bases). The CDR3 has 16 amino acids. V lost 1 base and J lost 5, with 18 bases in between. CDR1 is LNHNV, CDR2 YYDKDF, per germline (reference sequence). The CDR3 DNA reads as TGTGCCACCAGCAGAGGAAGCCTTTTACAGGGTGACGAGCAGTACTTC. This gives the protein CATSRGSLLQGDEQYF.

The rearrangement joins TRBV5-6 to TRBJ2-7, with D tentatively TRBD2 (7 bases). The CDR3 is 19 amino acids. V was clipped by 3 bases and J by 4 bases, with 29 bases between them. In germline, CDR1 is SGHDT, CDR2 YYEEEE. The CDR3 coding sequence is TGTGCCAGCAGCTGGACAGTCTCGGCCGGGAGCCTAGCGGTGTACGAGCAGTACTTC. Protein product: CASSWTVSAGSLAVYEQYF.

This clone was observed a handful of times. The chain is built from TRBV5-1 and TRBJ2-2, with a weak D call TRBD2 (6 bases). There are 15 residues in the CDR3. Germline CDR1 is SGHRS and CDR2 is YFSETQ. Trimming removed 5 bases at V and 0 bases at J, with 11 bases between. The CDR3 sequence: CASRGGSANTGELFF. For the CDR3, the DNA is TGCGCCAGCAGGGGAGGCAGTGCGAACACCGGGGAGCTGTTTTTT.

This clone came up once. This chain joins TRBV28 and TRBJ1-2; possibly TRBD1 for D (6 bases). Deletions cut 10 bases from V and 4 bases from J, with 22 bases between. Germline lookup yields CDR1 MDHEN and CDR2 SYDVKM. The CDR3 is 15 amino acids. The CDR3 DNA sequence: TGTGCCATTGCGCGCGGGGACAACATAATCTATGGCTACACCTTC. This sequence encodes CAIARGDNIIYGYTF.

V usage is TRBV6-5 and J usage is TRBJ1-2; D possibly corresponds to TRBD1 (6 bases). This CDR3 has 14 residues. Trimming cost V 0 bases and J 8 bases, with 13 bases left between them. Germline V lookup: CDR1 MNHEY, CDR2 SVGAGI. This chain's CDR3 is CASSYSGGQDGYTF. CDR3 DNA sequence: TGTGCCAGCAGTTACTCGGGGGGGCAAGACGGCTACACCTTC.

V usage is TRBV28 and J usage is TRBJ1-6; TRBD1 might be the D (6 bases). The germline CDR1 and CDR2 sequences are MDHEN and SYDVKM. V was clipped by 10 bases and J by 3 bases, with 13 bases between them. This CDR3 region has 14 residues. The CDR3 here is CATFQGNYNSPLHF. CDR3 coding DNA: TGTGCCACCTTTCAGGGGAACTATAATTCACCCCTCCACTTT.

This chain connects TRBV7-2 to TRBJ2-1; D possibly corresponds to TRBD1 (5 bases). V gave up 2 bases and J gave up 5 bases, with 19 bases separating them. The CDR3 is 17 amino acids. Germline V gene lookup returns CDR1 SGHTA and CDR2 FQGNSA. CDR3 in DNA: TGTGCCAGCAGCTTAAGGGGTATGCTCGCAGGAAACAATGAGCAGTTCTTC. Its translation is CASSLRGMLAGNNEQFF. The full variable domain, its missing parts supplied by reference TRBV7-2 and TRBJ2-1, is GAGVSQSPSNKVTEKGKDVELRCDPISGHTALYWYRQSLGQGLEFLIYFQGNSAPDKSGLPSDRFSAERTGGSVSTLTIQRTQQEDSAVYLCASSLRGMLAGNNEQFFGPGTRLTVL.